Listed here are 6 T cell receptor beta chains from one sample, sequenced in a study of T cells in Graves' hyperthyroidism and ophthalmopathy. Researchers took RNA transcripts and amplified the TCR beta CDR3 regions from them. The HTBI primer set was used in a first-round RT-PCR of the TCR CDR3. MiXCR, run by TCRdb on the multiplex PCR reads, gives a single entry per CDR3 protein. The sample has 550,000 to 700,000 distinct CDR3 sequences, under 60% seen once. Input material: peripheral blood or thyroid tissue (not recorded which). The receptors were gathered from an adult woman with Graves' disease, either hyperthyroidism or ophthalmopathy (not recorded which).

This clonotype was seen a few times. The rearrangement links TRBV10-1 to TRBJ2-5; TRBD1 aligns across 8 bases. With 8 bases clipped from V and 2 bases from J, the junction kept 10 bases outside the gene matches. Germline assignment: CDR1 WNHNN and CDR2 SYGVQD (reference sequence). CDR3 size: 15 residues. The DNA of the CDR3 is TGCGCCAGCCGCGGGTTGGGACAGGAGCAAGAGACCCAGTACTTC. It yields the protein CASRGLGQEQETQYF.

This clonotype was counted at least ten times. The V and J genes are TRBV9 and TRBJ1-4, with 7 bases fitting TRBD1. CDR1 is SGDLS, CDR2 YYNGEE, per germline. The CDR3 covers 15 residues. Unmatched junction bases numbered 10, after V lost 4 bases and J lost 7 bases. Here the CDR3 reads CASSPQTGSGEKLFF. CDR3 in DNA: TGTGCCAGCAGCCCGCAGACAGGGTCCGGTGAAAAACTGTTTTTT.

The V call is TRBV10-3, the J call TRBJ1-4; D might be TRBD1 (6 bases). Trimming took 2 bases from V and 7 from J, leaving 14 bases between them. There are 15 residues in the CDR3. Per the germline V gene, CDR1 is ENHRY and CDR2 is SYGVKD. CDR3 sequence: CAISEEQGGPEKLFF. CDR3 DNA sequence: TGTGCCATCAGTGAGGAACAGGGAGGACCTGAAAAACTGTTTTTT.

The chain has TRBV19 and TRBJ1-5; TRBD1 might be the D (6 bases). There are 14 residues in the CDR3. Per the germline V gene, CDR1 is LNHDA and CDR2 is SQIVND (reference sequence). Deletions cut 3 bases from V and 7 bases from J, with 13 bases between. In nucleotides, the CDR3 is TGTGCCAGTAGTATGGGGGGCGGCCACCAGCCCCAGCATTTT. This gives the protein CASSMGGGHQPQHF.

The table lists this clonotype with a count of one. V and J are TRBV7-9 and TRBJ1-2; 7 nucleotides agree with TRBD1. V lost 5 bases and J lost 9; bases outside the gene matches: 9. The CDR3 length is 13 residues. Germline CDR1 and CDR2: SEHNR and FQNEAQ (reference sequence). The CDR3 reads CASSPNRGRSYTF. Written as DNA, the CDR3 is TGTGCCAGCAGCCCTAACAGGGGTAGGAGCTACACCTTC. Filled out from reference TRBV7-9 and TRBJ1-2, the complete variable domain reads DTGVSQNPRHKITKRGQNVTFRCDPISEHNRLYWYRQTLGQGPEFLTYFQNEAQLEKSRLLSDRFSAERPKGSFSTLEIQRTEQGDSAMYLCASSPNRGRSYTFGSGTRLTVV.

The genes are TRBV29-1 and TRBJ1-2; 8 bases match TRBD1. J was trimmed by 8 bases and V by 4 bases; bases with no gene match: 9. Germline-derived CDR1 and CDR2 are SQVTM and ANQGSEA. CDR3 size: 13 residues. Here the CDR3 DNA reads TGCAGCGTTGCGTCACAGGGGGTGGGGGGCTACACCTTC. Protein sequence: CSVASQGVGGYTF. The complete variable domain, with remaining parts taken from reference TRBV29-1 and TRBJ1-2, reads SAVISQKPSRDICQRGTSLTIQCQVDSQVTMMFWYRQQPGQSLTLIATANQGSEATYESGFVIDKFPISRPNLTFSTLTVSNMSPEDSSIYLCSVASQGVGGYTFGSGTRLTVV.